The clone carrying this TCR beta chain showed up many times. Germline-derived CDR1 and CDR2 are MDHEN and SYDVKM. The CDR3 runs to 17 residues. V lost 5 bases, J lost 6 bases, and 15 bases stayed unmatched. The data derive from a study of T cells in Graves' hyperthyroidism and ophthalmopathy. The source material, RNA transcripts, was used to amplify TCR beta CDR3 regions. Initially, a first-round RT-PCR of the TCR CDR3 employed the HTBI primer set. In TCRdb, the multiplex PCR reads were re-called with MiXCR into one record per CDR3 protein. This table holds around 340,000 distinct CDR3 sequences, roughly a sixth found once. Researchers barred patients who had uncontrolled infection, other autoimmune disease, pregnancy or lactation. An approximately 9.4 ml volume of fresh peripheral blood provided the PBMCs.

Sequenced: blood. The V and J genes are TRBV28 and TRBJ1-5; 8 positions match TRBD1. This TCR derives from a woman in her 30s with Graves' hyperthyroidism that later progressed to Graves' ophthalmopathy. The CDR3 DNA follows: TGTGCCAGCAGTCAGGAATCGCGGACAGGGTGGGGTCAGCCCCAGCATTTT. Protein sequence: CASSQESRTGWGQPQHF. The whole variable domain, remainder taken from reference TRBV28 and TRBJ1-5, is DVKVTQSSRYLVKRTGEKVFLECVQDMDHENMFWYRQDPGLGLRLIYFSYDVKMKEKGDIPEGYSVSREKKERFSLILESASTNQTSMYLCASSQESRTGWGQPQHFGDGTRLSIL.